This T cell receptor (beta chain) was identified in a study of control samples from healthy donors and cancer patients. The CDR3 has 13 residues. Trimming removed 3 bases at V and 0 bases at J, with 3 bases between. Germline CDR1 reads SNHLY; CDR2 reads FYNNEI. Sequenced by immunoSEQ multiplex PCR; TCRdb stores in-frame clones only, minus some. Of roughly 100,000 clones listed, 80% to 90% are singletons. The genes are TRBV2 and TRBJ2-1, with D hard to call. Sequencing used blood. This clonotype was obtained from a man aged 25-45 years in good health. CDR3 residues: CASSDYSYNEQFF. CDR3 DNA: TGTGCCAGCAGTGACTACTCCTACAATGAGCAGTTCTTC.